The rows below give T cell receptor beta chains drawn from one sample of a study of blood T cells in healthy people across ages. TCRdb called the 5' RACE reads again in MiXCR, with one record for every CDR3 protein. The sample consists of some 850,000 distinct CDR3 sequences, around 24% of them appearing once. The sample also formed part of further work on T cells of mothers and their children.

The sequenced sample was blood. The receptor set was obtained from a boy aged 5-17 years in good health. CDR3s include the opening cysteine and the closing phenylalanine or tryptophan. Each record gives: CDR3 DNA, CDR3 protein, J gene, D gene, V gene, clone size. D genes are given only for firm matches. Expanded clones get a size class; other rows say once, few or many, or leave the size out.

TGTGCCAGCAGTTACGCTAGCGGGGGACGCTCCTACAATGAGCAGTTCTTC	CASSYASGGRSYNEQFF	TRBJ2-1	TRBD2	TRBV6-5	few
TGTGCCAGCAGGTGGACTAGCGGGGGGGCCGAGACCCAGTACTTC	CASRWTSGGAETQYF	TRBJ2-5	TRBD2	TRBV12-3/TRBV12-4	.
TGTGCCATCAGTGGGAGTGACCAAGGGACCCAGTACTTC	CAISGSDQGTQYF	TRBJ2-5	.	TRBV10-3	few
TGCAGCGTTGAAGATCAGGATGTGGGCTATGGCTACACCTTC	CSVEDQDVGYGYTF	TRBJ1-2	.	TRBV29-1	few
TGCAGTGCTGGCGGCTTGTACCAAGAGACCCAGTACTTC	CSAGGLYQETQYF	TRBJ2-5	.	TRBV20-1	.
TGTGCCAGCAGCCAGACAGCGGGGGCCTCCCTTTTGGAGCAGTACTTC	CASSQTAGASLLEQYF	TRBJ2-7	TRBD2	TRBV3-1	.
TGTGCCAGCAGCCAAGATCCAGGGGCCTACGAGCAGTACTTC	CASSQDPGAYEQYF	TRBJ2-7	.	TRBV14	few
TGTGCCAGCAGCCAGGGGTATAGGCTCAACTACAGGTACAATAAGCAGTTCTTC	CASSQGYRLNYRYNKQFF	TRBJ2-1	.	TRBV7-2	.
TGTGCCAGTAGTACCGTCCCCAACGCGGATACGCAGTATTTT	CASSTVPNADTQYF	TRBJ2-3	.	TRBV19	once
TGTGCCAGCAGCCCCTATGACTTTCGCACAGATACGCAGTATTTT	CASSPYDFRTDTQYF	TRBJ2-3	.	TRBV7-2	.